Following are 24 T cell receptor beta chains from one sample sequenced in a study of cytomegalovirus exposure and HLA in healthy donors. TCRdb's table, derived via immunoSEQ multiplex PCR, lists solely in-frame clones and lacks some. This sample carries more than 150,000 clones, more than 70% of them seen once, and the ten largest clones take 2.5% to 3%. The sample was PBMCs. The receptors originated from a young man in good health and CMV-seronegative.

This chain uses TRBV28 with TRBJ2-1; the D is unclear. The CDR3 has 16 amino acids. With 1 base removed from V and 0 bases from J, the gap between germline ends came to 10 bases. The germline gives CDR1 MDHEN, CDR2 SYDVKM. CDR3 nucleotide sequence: TGTGCCAGCAGTTTATTGGCGGTAAGCTCCTACAATGAGCAGTTCTTC. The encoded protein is CASSLLAVSSYNEQFF.

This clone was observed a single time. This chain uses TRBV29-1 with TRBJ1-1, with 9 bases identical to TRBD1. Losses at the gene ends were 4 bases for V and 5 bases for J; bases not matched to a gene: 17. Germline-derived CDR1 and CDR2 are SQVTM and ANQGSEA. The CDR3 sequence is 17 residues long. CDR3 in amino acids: CSVAPGTGFAISTEAFF. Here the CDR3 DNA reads TGCAGCGTTGCCCCCGGGACAGGGTTTGCGATTAGTACTGAAGCTTTCTTT.

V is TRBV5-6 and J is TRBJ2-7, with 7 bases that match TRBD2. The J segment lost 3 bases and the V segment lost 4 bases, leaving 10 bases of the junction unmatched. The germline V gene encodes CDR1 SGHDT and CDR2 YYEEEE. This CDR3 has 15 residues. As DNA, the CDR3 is TGTGCCAGCAGCAGATTAGCGGGCGGGGTCTACGAGCAGTACTTC. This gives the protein CASSRLAGGVYEQYF.

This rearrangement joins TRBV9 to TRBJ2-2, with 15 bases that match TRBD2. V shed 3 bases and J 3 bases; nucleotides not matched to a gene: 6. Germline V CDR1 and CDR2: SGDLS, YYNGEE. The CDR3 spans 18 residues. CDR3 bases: TGTGCCAGCAGCGGGACTAGCGGGAGGGCATTTGACACCGGGGAGCTGTTTTTT. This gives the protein CASSGTSGRAFDTGELFF.

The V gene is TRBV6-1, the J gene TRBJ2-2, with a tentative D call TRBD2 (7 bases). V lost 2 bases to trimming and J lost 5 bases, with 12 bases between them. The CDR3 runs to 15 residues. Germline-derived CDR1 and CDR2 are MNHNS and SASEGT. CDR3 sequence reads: CASSERRGRTGELFF. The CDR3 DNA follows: TGTGCCAGCAGTGAACGGCGGGGGCGTACCGGGGAGCTGTTTTTT.

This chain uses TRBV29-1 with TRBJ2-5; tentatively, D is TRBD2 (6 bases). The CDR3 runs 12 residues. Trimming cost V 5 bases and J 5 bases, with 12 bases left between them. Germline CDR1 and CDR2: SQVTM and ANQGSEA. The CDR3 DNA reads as TGCAGCGTTAGGGTGGGGAGGGAGACCCAGTACTTC. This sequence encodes CSVRVGRETQYF.

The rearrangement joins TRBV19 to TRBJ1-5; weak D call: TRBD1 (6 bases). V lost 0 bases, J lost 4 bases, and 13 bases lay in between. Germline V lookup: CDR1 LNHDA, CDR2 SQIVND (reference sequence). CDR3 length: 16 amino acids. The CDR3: CASSIERSRGNQPQHF. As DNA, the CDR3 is TGTGCCAGTAGTATAGAACGAAGCAGGGGTAATCAGCCCCAGCATTTT.

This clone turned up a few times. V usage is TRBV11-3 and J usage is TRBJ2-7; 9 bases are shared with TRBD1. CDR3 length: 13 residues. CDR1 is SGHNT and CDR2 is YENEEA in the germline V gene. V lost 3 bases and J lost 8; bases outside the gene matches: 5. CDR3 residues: CASSLGQGSQQYF. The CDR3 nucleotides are TGTGCCAGCAGCTTGGGACAGGGTTCACAGCAGTACTTC. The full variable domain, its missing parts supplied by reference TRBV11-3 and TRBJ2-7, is EAGVVQSPRYKIIEKKQPVAFWCNPISGHNTLYWYLQNLGQGPELLIRYENEEAVDDSQLPKDRFSAERLKGVDSTLKIQPAELGDSAVYLCASSLGQGSQQYFGPGTRLTVT.

The CDR3 coding sequence is TGTGCCAGCTCACCACCGGAGGGTAGTCGCTACGAGCAGTACTTC. Translating gives CASSPPEGSRYEQYF. V and J are TRBV18 and TRBJ2-7; tentative D call: TRBD2 (6 bases). Trimming took off 0 bases at V and 3 bases at J, with 12 bases between the two ends. This CDR3 spans 15 amino acids. Germline lookup yields CDR1 KGHSH and CDR2 LQKENI.

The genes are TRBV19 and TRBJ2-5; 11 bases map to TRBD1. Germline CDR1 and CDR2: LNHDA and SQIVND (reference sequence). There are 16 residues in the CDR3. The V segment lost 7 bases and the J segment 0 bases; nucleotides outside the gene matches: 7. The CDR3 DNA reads TGTGCCAGTACGCCCCGGGACAGGGGGTACCAAGAGACCCAGTACTTC. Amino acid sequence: CASTPRDRGYQETQYF.

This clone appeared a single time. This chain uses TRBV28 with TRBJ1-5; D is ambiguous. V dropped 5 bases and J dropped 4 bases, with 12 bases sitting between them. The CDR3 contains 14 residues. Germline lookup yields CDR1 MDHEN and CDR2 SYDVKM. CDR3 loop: CASSLDLRNQPQHF. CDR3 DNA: TGTGCCAGCAGTCTCGACTTGAGGAATCAGCCCCAGCATTTT.

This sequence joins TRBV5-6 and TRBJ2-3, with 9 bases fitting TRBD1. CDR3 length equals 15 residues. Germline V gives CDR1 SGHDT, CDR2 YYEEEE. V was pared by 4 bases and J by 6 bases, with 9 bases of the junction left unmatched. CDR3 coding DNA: TGTGCCAGCAGCCCGGGGACAGGGTGGTCCGATACGCAGTATTTT. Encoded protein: CASSPGTGWSDTQYF.

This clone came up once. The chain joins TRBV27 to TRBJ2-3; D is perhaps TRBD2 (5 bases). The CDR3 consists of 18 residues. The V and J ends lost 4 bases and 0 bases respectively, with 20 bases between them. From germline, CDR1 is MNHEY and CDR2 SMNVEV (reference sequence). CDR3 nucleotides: TGTGCCAGCAGTTCGGGATCCGGACTCCTCCGCAGCACAGATACGCAGTATTTT. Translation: CASSSGSGLLRSTDTQYF.

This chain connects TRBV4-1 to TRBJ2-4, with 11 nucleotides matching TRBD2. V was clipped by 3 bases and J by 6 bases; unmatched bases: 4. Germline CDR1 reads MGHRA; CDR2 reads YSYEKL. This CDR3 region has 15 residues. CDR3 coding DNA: TGCGCCAGCAGCCACACTCTAGCGGGGGGAAACATTCAGTACTTC. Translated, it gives CASSHTLAGGNIQYF.

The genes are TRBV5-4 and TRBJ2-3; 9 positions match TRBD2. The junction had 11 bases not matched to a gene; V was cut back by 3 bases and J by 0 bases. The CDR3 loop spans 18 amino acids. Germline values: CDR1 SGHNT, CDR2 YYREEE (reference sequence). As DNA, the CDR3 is TGTGCCAGCAGCTACTTATTGCTAGCGGGGACTAGCACAGATACGCAGTATTTT. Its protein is CASSYLLLAGTSTDTQYF. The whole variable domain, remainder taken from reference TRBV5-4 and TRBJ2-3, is ETGVTQSPTHLIKTRGQQVTLRCSSQSGHNTVSWYQQALGQGPQFIFQYYREEENGRGNFPPRFSGLQFPNYSSELNVNALELDDSALYLCASSYLLLAGTSTDTQYFGPGTRLTVL.

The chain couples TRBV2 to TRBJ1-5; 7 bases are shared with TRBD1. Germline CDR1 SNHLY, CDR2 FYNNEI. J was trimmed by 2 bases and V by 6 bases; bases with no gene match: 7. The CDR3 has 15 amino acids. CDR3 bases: TGTGCCAGCAGGGGACAGCCTGTTCGCAATCAGCCCCAGCATTTT. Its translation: CASRGQPVRNQPQHF.

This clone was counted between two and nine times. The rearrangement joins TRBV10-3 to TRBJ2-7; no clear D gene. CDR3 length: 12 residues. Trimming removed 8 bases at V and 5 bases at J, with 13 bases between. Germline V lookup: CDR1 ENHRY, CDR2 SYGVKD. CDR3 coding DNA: TGTGCCATCCGATCTGACTCTAACGAGCAGTACTTC. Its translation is CAIRSDSNEQYF.

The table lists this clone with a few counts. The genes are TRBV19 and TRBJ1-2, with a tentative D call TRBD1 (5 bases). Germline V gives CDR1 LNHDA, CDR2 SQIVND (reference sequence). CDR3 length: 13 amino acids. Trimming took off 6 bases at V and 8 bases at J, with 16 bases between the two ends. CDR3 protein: CASRGDWQSGYTF. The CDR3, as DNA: TGTGCCAGTAGGGGGGACTGGCAGAGCGGCTACACCTTC. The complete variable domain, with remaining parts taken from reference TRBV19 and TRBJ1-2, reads DGGITQSPKYLFRKEGQNVTLSCEQNLNHDAMYWYRQDPGQGLRLIYYSQIVNDFQKGDIAEGYSVSREKKESFPLTVTSAQKNPTAFYLCASRGDWQSGYTFGSGTRLTVV.

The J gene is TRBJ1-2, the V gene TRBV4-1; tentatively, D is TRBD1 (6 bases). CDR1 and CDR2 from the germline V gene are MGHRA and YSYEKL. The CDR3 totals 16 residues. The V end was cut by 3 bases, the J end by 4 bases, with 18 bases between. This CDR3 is CASSQRYPRDTYGYTF. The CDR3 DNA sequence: TGCGCCAGCAGCCAGCGTTACCCCCGGGACACCTATGGCTACACCTTC.

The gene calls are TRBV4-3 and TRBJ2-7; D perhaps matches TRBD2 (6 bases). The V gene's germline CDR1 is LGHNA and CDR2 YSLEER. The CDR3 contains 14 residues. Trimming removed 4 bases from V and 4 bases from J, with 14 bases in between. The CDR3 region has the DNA TGCGCCAGCAGCCCGGACGGGAGCGGGTACGAGCAGTACTTC. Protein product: CASSPDGSGYEQYF.

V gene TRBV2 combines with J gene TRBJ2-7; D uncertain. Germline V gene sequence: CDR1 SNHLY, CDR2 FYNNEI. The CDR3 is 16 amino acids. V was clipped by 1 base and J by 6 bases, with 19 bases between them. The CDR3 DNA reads TGTGCCAGCAGTGAAGATTCGCGACTCCCCCGTTGCGAGCAGTACGTC. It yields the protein CASSEDSRLPRCEQYV.

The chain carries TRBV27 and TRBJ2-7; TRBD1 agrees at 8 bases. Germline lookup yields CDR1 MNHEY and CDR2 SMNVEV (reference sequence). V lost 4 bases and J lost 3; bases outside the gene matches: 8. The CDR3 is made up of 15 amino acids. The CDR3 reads CASSYTTGARYEQYF. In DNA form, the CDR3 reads TGTGCCAGCAGTTATACGACAGGGGCCCGCTACGAGCAGTACTTC.

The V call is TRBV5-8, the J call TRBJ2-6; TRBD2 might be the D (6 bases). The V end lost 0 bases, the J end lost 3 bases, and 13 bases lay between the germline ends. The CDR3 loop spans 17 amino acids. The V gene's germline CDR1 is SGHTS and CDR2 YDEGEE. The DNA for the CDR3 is TGTGCCAGCAGCTTGGCCGGAGGGGCGTATGGGGCCAACGTCCTGACTTTC. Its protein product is CASSLAGGAYGANVLTF.

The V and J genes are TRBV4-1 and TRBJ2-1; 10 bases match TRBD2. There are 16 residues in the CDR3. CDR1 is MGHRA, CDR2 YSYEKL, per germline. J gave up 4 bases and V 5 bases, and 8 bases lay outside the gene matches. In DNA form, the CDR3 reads TGCGCCAGCAGCGATGTAGCGGGGGGCCTATACAATGAGCAGTTCTTC. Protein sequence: CASSDVAGGLYNEQFF.